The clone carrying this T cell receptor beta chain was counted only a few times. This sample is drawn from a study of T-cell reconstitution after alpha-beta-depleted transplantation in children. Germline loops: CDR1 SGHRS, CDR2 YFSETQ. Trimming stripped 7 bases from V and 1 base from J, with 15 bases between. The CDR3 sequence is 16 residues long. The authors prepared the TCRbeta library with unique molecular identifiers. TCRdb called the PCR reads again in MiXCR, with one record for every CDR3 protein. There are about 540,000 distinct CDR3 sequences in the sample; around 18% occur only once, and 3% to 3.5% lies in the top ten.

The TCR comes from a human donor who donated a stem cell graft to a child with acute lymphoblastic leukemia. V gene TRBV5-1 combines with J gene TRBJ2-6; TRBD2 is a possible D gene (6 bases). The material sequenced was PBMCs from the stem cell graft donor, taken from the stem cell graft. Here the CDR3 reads CASRRGRGSGANVLTF. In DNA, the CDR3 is TGCGCCAGCCGTCGGGGGAGAGGTTCTGGGGCCAACGTCCTGACTTTC.